This T cell receptor (beta chain) was sequenced during a study of neoadjuvant nivolumab and ipilimumab in lung cancer. After removal of 0 bases from V and 7 bases from J, the junction contained 8 bases not matched to a gene. Germline CDR1 and CDR2: LGHNA and YNFKEQ. The CDR3 totals 16 residues. Points from the study as a whole: Compared with tumor-adjacent uninvolved lung, resected tumors showed greater richness and clonality.

To note about this clone: Its antigen is not identified.

Libraries were prepared by immunoSEQ multiplex PCR; TCRdb keeps only in-frame clonotypes and omits some of them. The table shows about 26,000 clones, with approximately 80% occurring only once. Source: peripheral blood, taken before neoadjuvant nivolumab, alone or with ipilimumab. The chain has TRBV4-2 and TRBJ2-2, with TRBD1 matching 7 bases. This clonotype was sampled from an adult with non-small cell lung cancer. The CDR3 loop reads CASSQEKGAEVGELFF. CDR3 bases: TGTGCCAGCAGCCAAGAAAAGGGGGCCGAGGTCGGGGAGCTGTTTTTT.